A single sample gave rise to the 24 T cell receptor beta chains below, sequenced in a study of response to subunit inactivated influenza vaccine (dated by TCRdb to 2016 to 2019). The method was RT-PCR. Sequencing was carried out with an Illumina HiSeq 2500. Through fastp at Q25 and MiXCR, TCRdb rebuilt clones from the public reads, retaining in-frame beta chains. Every distinct CDR3 protein forms one entry, paired with its most common genes and DNA. This sample holds around 760,000 distinct CDR3 sequences; around 13% were observed only once. Of the sample, around 7.3% falls within the top ten clones. Sample: PBMCs from blood, taken roughly 2 weeks before vaccination. Every receptor here comes from a man aged 45-65 years who received an inactivated influenza vaccine. Donor details come from another sample of the same person, matched by shared clones.

The gene calls are TRBV6-2 or TRBV6-3 and TRBJ2-1, with TRBD2 matching 12 bases. Germline V CDR1 and CDR2: MNHEY, SVGEGT. J gave up 0 bases and V 2 bases, and 14 bases lay outside the gene matches. This CDR3 is built from 21 residues. The CDR3 nucleotides are TGTGCCAGCAGTTACGAGTTGGGACTAGCGGGTCTCACTAGCTCCTACAATGAGCAGTTCTTC. It specifies CASSYELGLAGLTSSYNEQFF.

The sample holds many counts of this clonotype. The chain joins TRBV29-1 to TRBJ2-3, with a tentative D call TRBD1 (5 bases). Per the germline V gene, CDR1 is SQVTM and CDR2 is ANQGSEA. The ends were cut back, 5 bases at V and 5 bases at J, with 14 bases in the middle. This CDR3 has 13 residues. The CDR3 sequence: CSVIVLRVDTQYF. The CDR3, as DNA: TGCAGCGTTATAGTGCTCAGGGTAGATACGCAGTATTTT.

This clonotype was seen more than once but under ten times. J is TRBJ2-3 and V is TRBV5-1; the match to TRBD2 covers 12 bases. J was trimmed by 4 bases and V by 3 bases; bases with no gene match: 12. This CDR3 comprises 18 residues. From germline, CDR1 is SGHRS and CDR2 YFSETQ. As DNA, the CDR3 is TGCGCCAGCAGCTGGAAATACGCTAGCGGGGGGGTCCCAGATACGCAGTATTTT. This gives the protein CASSWKYASGGVPDTQYF.

A few counts support this clonotype. The chain recombines TRBV14 with TRBJ1-1, with 9 bases identical to TRBD1. Trimming at V came to 3 bases and at J to 0 bases, leaving 8 bases not matched to a gene. Germline V lookup: CDR1 SGHDN, CDR2 FVKESK. The CDR3 is 17 residues long. This chain's CDR3 is CASSQGRQGGLNTEAFF. CDR3 DNA: TGTGCCAGCAGCCAGGGAAGACAGGGGGGTTTGAACACTGAAGCTTTCTTT.

The rearrangement joins TRBV6-2 or TRBV6-3 to TRBJ2-5, with D tentatively TRBD1 or TRBD2 (5 bases each). The CDR3 loop spans 16 amino acids. Trimming removed 1 base at V and 2 bases at J, with 14 bases between. Germline V gene sequence: CDR1 MNHEY, CDR2 SVGEGT. CDR3 nucleotides: TGTGCCAGCAGTTACTGGGACCTGTCTGGGCAAGAGACCCAGTACTTC. Protein: CASSYWDLSGQETQYF.

This clonotype was recorded a few times. The chain has TRBV4-3 and TRBJ1-5; perhaps TRBD1 as D (5 bases). The CDR3 is 16 amino acids. The germline V gene has CDR1 LGHNA and CDR2 YSLEER. Trimming stripped 0 bases from V and 4 bases from J, with 13 bases between. The CDR3 nucleotides read TGCGCCAGCAGCCAAGATCGGGGGGGAGGGAATCAGCCCCAGCATTTT. Translated, it gives CASSQDRGGGNQPQHF.

Comments on this clonotype: A much larger clone is a single base away; this may be a read error. The J gene is TRBJ1-6, the V gene TRBV7-8; 9 nucleotides align to TRBD1. This CDR3 has 14 residues. Per germline, CDR1 SGHVS and CDR2 FQNEAQ. Trimming took 6 bases from V and 6 from J; bases not matched to a gene: 3. CDR3 nucleotides: TGTGCCAGCAGGTCGGGACAGGGTAATTCACCCCTCCACTTT. Amino acids: CASRSGQGNSPLHF.

The V and J genes are TRBV6-2 or TRBV6-3 and TRBJ1-2; D unclear. CDR1 is MNHEY, CDR2 SVGEGT, per germline. V was clipped by 2 bases and J by 6 bases, with 13 bases between them. The CDR3 length is 14 residues. As DNA, the CDR3 is TGTGCCAGCAGTTACCCTACTATAGGAGATGGCTACACCTTC. Protein product: CASSYPTIGDGYTF.

The J gene is TRBJ2-1, the V gene TRBV7-9; D is perhaps TRBD2 (5 bases). Germline lookup yields CDR1 SEHNR and CDR2 FQNEAQ (reference sequence). This CDR3 spans 13 amino acids. Trimming shortened V by 6 bases and J by 3 bases, and 9 bases separated the two germline ends. CDR3: CASRAEIYNEQFF. For the CDR3, the DNA is TGTGCCAGCAGAGCGGAAATCTACAATGAGCAGTTCTTC. The full variable domain, in which reference TRBV7-9 and TRBJ2-1 provide the parts outside the CDR3, is DTGVSQNPRHKITKRGQNVTFRCDPISEHNRLYWYRQTLGQGPEFLTYFQNEAQLEKSRLLSDRFSAERPKGSFSTLEIQRTEQGDSAMYLCASRAEIYNEQFFGPGTRLTVL.

This clonotype was seen a handful of times. The V call is TRBV27, the J call TRBJ1-2, with unresolved D. Trimming removed 7 bases at V and 4 bases at J, with 19 bases between. This CDR3 region has 15 residues. From germline, CDR1 is MNHEY and CDR2 SMNVEV (reference sequence). Here the CDR3 DNA reads TGTGCCAGCAAAGGACTCGCCGGGTCACGCTATGGCTACACCTTC. This gives the protein CASKGLAGSRYGYTF.

This clonotype was seen repeatedly, ten times or more. The CDR3 sequence is CAIKGRAYQETQYF. CDR3 DNA sequence: TGTGCCATCAAAGGCCGAGCTTACCAAGAGACCCAGTACTTC. This chain uses TRBV10-3 with TRBJ2-5; D call uncertain. The V gene's germline CDR1 is ENHRY and CDR2 SYGVKD. V was trimmed by 7 bases and J by 0 bases, leaving 12 bases between them. CDR3 length equals 14 residues.

This clonotype was seen more than once but under ten times. The rearrangement uses TRBV9 and TRBJ2-7; 7 bases agree with TRBD2. The J segment lost 7 bases and the V segment lost 0 bases, leaving 16 bases of the junction unmatched. The germline gives CDR1 SGDLS, CDR2 YYNGEE. The CDR3 is made up of 17 amino acids. The CDR3: CASSVGIAGLRAGEQYF. For the CDR3, the DNA is TGTGCCAGCAGCGTAGGGATAGCGGGTCTCAGAGCGGGGGAGCAGTACTTC.

The table lists this clonotype with a few counts. This sequence joins TRBV4-2 and TRBJ2-5, with D possibly TRBD1 on 6 matching bases. CDR1 LGHNA and CDR2 YNFKEQ come from the germline V gene. Trimming took off 6 bases at V and 2 bases at J, with 16 bases between the two ends. This CDR3 region has 15 residues. This chain's CDR3 is CASRQRTDGQETQYF. In DNA form, the CDR3 reads TGTGCCAGCAGACAGAGGACAGACGGACAAGAGACCCAGTACTTC.

This chain links TRBV7-9 with TRBJ2-7; TRBD1 is a possible D gene (5 bases). With 5 bases removed from V and 2 bases from J, the gap between germline ends came to 7 bases. Per the germline V gene, CDR1 is SEHNR and CDR2 is FQNEAQ (reference sequence). The CDR3 has 12 amino acids. The CDR3: CASSGATYEQYF. In nucleotides, the CDR3 is TGTGCCAGCAGCGGGGCGACCTACGAGCAGTACTTC.

This clonotype was counted at least ten times. The rearrangement uses TRBV3-1 and TRBJ2-5; D tentatively reads TRBD1 or TRBD2 (6 bases each). V gave up 0 bases and J gave up 4 bases, with 12 bases separating them. CDR3 length: 15 residues. Germline CDR1 is LGHDT and CDR2 is YNNKEL (reference sequence). The CDR3 DNA follows: TGTGCCAGCAGCCAAGATCCCAGGGGAGGAGAGACCCAGTACTTC. This sequence encodes CASSQDPRGGETQYF.

The V call is TRBV5-1, the J call TRBJ1-4; D perhaps matches TRBD1 (6 bases). V dropped 4 bases and J dropped 1 base, with 11 bases sitting between them. The length of the CDR3 is 15 residues. Germline-derived CDR1 and CDR2 are SGHRS and YFSETQ. This CDR3 reads CASSPGQLTNEKLFF. Here the CDR3 DNA reads TGCGCCAGCAGCCCCGGACAGTTAACTAATGAAAAACTGTTTTTT.

This clonotype was counted only a few times. V and J are TRBV28 and TRBJ1-3; D not resolved. Per the germline V gene, CDR1 is MDHEN and CDR2 is SYDVKM. This CDR3 is built from 14 residues. The ends were cut back, 4 bases at V and 5 bases at J, with 12 bases in the middle. The CDR3 loop is CASSWGAVRNTIYF. The CDR3 nucleotides are TGTGCCAGCAGTTGGGGAGCAGTACGAAACACCATATATTTT.

This clonotype occurred a few times. The chain has TRBV6-1 and TRBJ2-1; 8 bases match TRBD2. Germline trimming cut 11 bases from V and 2 bases from J; bases unmatched to any gene: 8. The CDR3 consists of 14 residues. Per germline, CDR1 MNHNS and CDR2 SASEGT. CDR3 region: CASARGGPYNEQFF. CDR3 coding DNA: TGTGCCTCAGCCCGGGGGGGGCCCTACAATGAGCAGTTCTTC.

This clonotype was found a few times. The V call is TRBV5-5, the J call TRBJ1-5; no clear D. In germline, CDR1 is SGHKS, CDR2 YYEKEE (reference sequence). Between the trimmed V and J ends, which lost 1 base and 4 bases, there was a span of 18 bases. CDR3 length equals 17 residues. As DNA, the CDR3 is TGTGCCAGCAGCTTGACAGTTACGGAACTAGCAAATCAGCCCCAGCATTTT. It encodes CASSLTVTELANQPQHF. Filled out from reference TRBV5-5 and TRBJ1-5, the complete variable domain reads DAGVTQSPTHLIKTRGQQVTLRCSPISGHKSVSWYQQVLGQGPQFIFQYYEKEERGRGNFPDRFSARQFPNYSSELNVNALLLGDSALYLCASSLTVTELANQPQHFGDGTRLSIL.

The V and J genes are TRBV20-1 and TRBJ2-3, with TRBD2 identical over 7 bases. CDR3 length: 15 amino acids. V lost 5 bases to trimming and J lost 1 base; unmatched junction nucleotides: 9. Per germline, CDR1 DFQATT and CDR2 SNEGSKA (reference sequence). CDR3 amino acids: CSADRLAGRTDTQYF. CDR3 nucleotide sequence: TGCAGTGCTGACCGTTTAGCGGGTCGCACAGATACGCAGTATTTT.

This clonotype occurred a few times. This sequence joins TRBV5-1 and TRBJ1-1, with D unresolved. Per germline, CDR1 SGHRS and CDR2 YFSETQ. The CDR3 runs 15 residues. V was shortened by 0 bases and J by 0 bases, with 9 bases between the two germline ends. In nucleotides, the CDR3 is TGCGCCAGCAGCTTGGTAGGCGGCCTGAACACTGAAGCTTTCTTT. Translated, it gives CASSLVGGLNTEAFF.

In this sample, this clonotype turned up a few times. V and J are TRBV7-9 and TRBJ1-5; TRBD1 might be the D (5 bases). CDR1 and CDR2 from the germline V gene are SEHNR and FQNEAQ (reference sequence). The CDR3 sequence is 14 residues long. V shed 5 bases and J shed 6 bases, with 14 bases lying between them. CDR3 bases: TGTGCCAGCAGCGACGGGACGGGGATTCAGCCCCAGCATTTT. Translation: CASSDGTGIQPQHF.

This clonotype was seen only a few times. The chain employs TRBV18 and TRBJ2-1; D uncertain. The V end was cut by 6 bases, the J end by 5 bases, with 11 bases between. Germline V gene sequence: CDR1 KGHSH, CDR2 LQKENI. The CDR3 is made up of 13 amino acids. CDR3 residues: CASSATTNNEQFF. Written as DNA, the CDR3 is TGTGCCAGCTCCGCGACAACGAACAATGAGCAGTTCTTC.

This clonotype was detected many times. The V call is TRBV6-2 or TRBV6-3, the J call TRBJ2-7; 13 bases are a match to TRBD2. Germline lookup yields CDR1 MNHEY and CDR2 SVGEGT. The CDR3 covers 18 residues. J lost 0 bases, V lost 10 bases, and 15 bases had no gene match. This CDR3 is CATDPGTSGARSSYEQYF. Written as DNA, the CDR3 is TGTGCCACCGACCCCGGGACTAGCGGGGCTAGGAGCTCCTACGAGCAGTACTTC.